Ten or more counts support the clone carrying this T cell receptor (beta chain). These data belong to a study of T cells after yellow fever vaccination. MiXCR was run by TCRdb on the 5' RACE reads, yielding one entry per CDR3 protein. This table holds approximately 32,000 distinct CDR3 sequences, around 7% found once. The CDR3 length is 14 residues. Trimming shortened V by 7 bases and J by 4 bases, and 16 bases separated the two germline ends. The germline gives CDR1 SQVTM, CDR2 ANQGSEA. The sequencing used PBMCs, either bulk or a sorted T-cell subset (CD4+, CD8+, memory, or dextramer-sorted; not recorded which), collected on the day of the first yellow fever vaccination. This chain joins TRBV29-1 and TRBJ1-4; D not certain. This TCR was sampled from a man younger than 30 who received the YFV17D yellow fever vaccine. The CDR3 sequence is CSANVGGRNEKLFF. The CDR3 nucleotides are TGCAGCGCAAATGTCGGCGGCCGTAATGAAAAACTGTTTTTT.